This is a list of T cell receptor beta chains from one sample in a study of vaccination effects on CD4 cells after COVID-19. Their antigens are not known. TCRdb's table, derived via immunoSEQ multiplex PCR, lists solely in-frame clones and lacks some. The sample consists of tens of thousands of clones, 70% to 80% of them appearing once. The sample was CD4+ T cells from PBMCs cultured without peptide, taken before COVID-19 vaccination. The receptors stem from a human donor who received a COVID-19 vaccine. CDR3s include the opening cysteine and the closing phenylalanine or tryptophan. A D gene is named only where the DNA matches it firmly. Some rows have no size entry. The others give once, few or many, or a class for an expanded clone.

TRBJ1-2,-,-,TRBV18,CASSPTGPYGYTF,TGTGCCAGCTCACCAACAGGACCCTATGGCTACACCTTC
TRBJ1-6,-,-,TRBV20-1,CSASATNNSPLHF,TGCAGTGCTAGTGCCACCAATAATTCACCCCTCCACTTT
TRBJ1-4,once,TRBD1,TRBV18,CASSPTPIQGGLREKLFF,TGTGCCAGCTCACCCACTCCCATCCAAGGGGGCTTGAGGGAAAAACTGTTTTTT
TRBJ1-6,-,TRBD1,TRBV19,CASGDRARGNSPLHF,TGTGCCAGTGGAGACAGGGCTCGTGGTAATTCACCCCTCCACTTT
TRBJ2-5,-,-,TRBV24-1,CATSDLQGHQETQYF,TGTGCCACCAGTGATTTGCAGGGACACCAAGAGACCCAGTACTTC
TRBJ1-6,-,-,TRBV7-9,CASSFKGRIGSPLHF,TGTGCCAGCAGCTTCAAGGGAAGGATCGGGTCACCCCTCCACTTT
TRBJ1-5,-,-,TRBV12-3/TRBV12-4,CASTRDNQPQHF,TGTGCCAGCACCAGGGACAATCAGCCCCAGCATTTT
TRBJ2-1,-,TRBD1,TRBV19,CASSLAGTGDNEQFF,TGTGCCAGTAGCCTAGCCGGGACAGGGGACAATGAGCAGTTCTTC
TRBJ1-2,-,-,TRBV2,CASTPSQGYGYTF,TGTGCCAGCACCCCTAGCCAGGGCTATGGCTACACCTTC
TRBJ1-2,-,-,TRBV24-1,CATSDRAAYYGYTF,TGTGCCACCAGTGATAGGGCAGCCTACTATGGCTACACCTTC
TRBJ2-1,-,-,TRBV2,CAGVDGNEQFF,TGTGCCGGAGTGGACGGTAATGAGCAGTTCTTC
TRBJ1-1,-,-,TRBV2,CASNPANTEAFF,TGTGCCAGCAACCCGGCGAACACTGAAGCTTTCTTT
TRBJ1-4,once,TRBD1,TRBV20-1,CSASTGGNEKLFF,TGCAGTGCTAGTACAGGGGGCAATGAAAAACTGTTTTTT